Included here is one TCR beta chain sequence, with context. Its antigen is undetermined. The sample originates from a study of monozygotic twins with inflammatory bowel disease. Overall study findings and caveats: IBD patients shared fewer clonotypes with others than healthy twins, especially with disease activity.

With the 5' RACE reads reprocessed, TCRdb shows one record per CDR3 protein and no DNA. The sample totals about 330,000 distinct CDR3 sequences. Isolation of total RNA was performed on whole blood, with no prior T cell sorting. The sequence came from a human donor with ulcerative colitis or Crohn's disease, or a healthy co-twin of an affected twin (not recorded which). The sequencing sample was made of blood.

The CDR3 loop is CASSPKGQGKGGYTF. V usage is TRBV28 and J usage is TRBJ1-2; TCRdb returns TRBD1, unconfirmable since there is no DNA. Germline values: CDR1 MDHEN, CDR2 SYDVKM. This CDR3 has 15 residues.